The 5 T cell receptor beta chains below all came from one sample that was sequenced in a study of cytomegalovirus exposure and HLA in healthy donors. PCR involved 60 Vbeta and 13 Jbeta primers. Assay used: immunoSEQ multiplex PCR; TCRdb lists only in-frame clones, some missing. The table lists more than 95,000 clones, over 65% of them singletons, with 6.3% in the top ten. Sequencing input: PBMCs. The receptors come from a woman aged 40 to 55 in good health and CMV-seronegative.

Only a few counts were recorded for this clone. The chain combines TRBV28 with TRBJ2-5; 11 bases align to TRBD2. Unmatched junction bases numbered 4, after V lost 4 bases and J lost 3 bases. This CDR3 has 15 amino acids. Germline V gene sequence: CDR1 MDHEN, CDR2 SYDVKM. The CDR3 here is CASSSLAGVEETQYF. The CDR3 bases are TGTGCCAGCAGTTCACTAGCGGGAGTCGAAGAGACCCAGTACTTC.

This chain uses TRBV27 with TRBJ2-7, with D possibly being TRBD2 (6 bases). From germline, CDR1 is MNHEY and CDR2 SMNVEV (reference sequence). Trimming stripped 4 bases from V and 0 bases from J, with 19 bases between. CDR3 length: 17 residues. CDR3 amino acids: CASSSITSRRSSYEQYF. CDR3 bases: TGTGCCAGCAGTTCGATCACTAGCCGACGAAGCTCCTACGAGCAGTACTTC.

V gene TRBV19 combines with J gene TRBJ2-3; the D is unclear. This CDR3 is built from 15 residues. V gave up 6 bases and J gave up 3 bases, with 16 bases separating them. Germline V gene sequence: CDR1 LNHDA, CDR2 SQIVND (reference sequence). The CDR3 DNA reads as TGTGCCAGTAGATATTCCTACAGAATTACAGATACGCAGTATTTT. Amino acid sequence: CASRYSYRITDTQYF.

This chain links TRBV5-1 with TRBJ1-6; 8 nucleotides line up with TRBD1. The length of the CDR3 is 14 residues. The V segment lost 4 bases and the J segment 10 bases; nucleotides outside the gene matches: 7. Germline V lookup: CDR1 SGHRS, CDR2 YFSETQ. CDR3 in amino acids: CASSTGQGVSPLHF. The CDR3 bases are TGCGCCAGCAGCACCGGACAGGGTGTGTCACCCCTCCACTTT.

This clone showed up just a few times. This chain connects TRBV27 to TRBJ1-6; 11 bases are shared with TRBD1. The germline V gene encodes CDR1 MNHEY and CDR2 SMNVEV (reference sequence). The junction had 4 bases not matched to a gene; V was cut back by 7 bases and J by 8 bases. This CDR3 has 14 amino acids. The CDR3 protein is CASTWTGGDSPLHF. For the CDR3, the DNA is TGTGCCAGCACCTGGACAGGGGGCGATTCACCCCTCCACTTT.